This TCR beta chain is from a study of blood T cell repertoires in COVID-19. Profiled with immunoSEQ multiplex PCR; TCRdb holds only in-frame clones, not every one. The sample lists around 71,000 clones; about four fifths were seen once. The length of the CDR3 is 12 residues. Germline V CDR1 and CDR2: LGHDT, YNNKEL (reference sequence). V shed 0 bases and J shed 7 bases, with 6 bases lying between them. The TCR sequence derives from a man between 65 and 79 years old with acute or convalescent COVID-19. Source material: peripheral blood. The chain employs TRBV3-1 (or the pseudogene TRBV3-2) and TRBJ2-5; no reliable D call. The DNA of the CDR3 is TGTGCCAGCAGCCAAGAGCGAGGGACCCAGTACTTC. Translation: CASSQERGTQYF.